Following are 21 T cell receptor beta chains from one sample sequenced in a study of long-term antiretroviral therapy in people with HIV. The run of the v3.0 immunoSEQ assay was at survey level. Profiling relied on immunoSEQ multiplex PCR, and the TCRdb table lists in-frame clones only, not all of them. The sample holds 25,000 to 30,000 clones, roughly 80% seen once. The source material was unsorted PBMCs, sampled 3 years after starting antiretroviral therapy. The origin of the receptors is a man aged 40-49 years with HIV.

The CDR3 DNA sequence: TGCGCCAGCAGTGCTTCTAGCGGGAACTACGAGCAGTACTTC. Its translation is CASSASSGNYEQYF. The chain carries TRBV10-1 and TRBJ2-7, with 9 bases that match TRBD2. The CDR3 runs 14 residues. Germline CDR1 reads WNHNN; CDR2 reads SYGVQD (reference sequence). V was pared by 4 bases and J by 3 bases, with 4 bases of the junction left unmatched.

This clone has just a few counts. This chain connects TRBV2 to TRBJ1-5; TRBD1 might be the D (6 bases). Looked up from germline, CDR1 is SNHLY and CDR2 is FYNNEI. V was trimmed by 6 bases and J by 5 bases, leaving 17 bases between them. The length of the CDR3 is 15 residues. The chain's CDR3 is CASRGTQGGDQPQHF. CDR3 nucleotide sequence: TGTGCCAGCAGGGGGACACAGGGAGGAGATCAGCCCCAGCATTTT.

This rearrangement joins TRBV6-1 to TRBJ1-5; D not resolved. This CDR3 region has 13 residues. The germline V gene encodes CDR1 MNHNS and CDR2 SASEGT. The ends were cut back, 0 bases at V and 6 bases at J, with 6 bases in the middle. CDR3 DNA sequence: TGTGCCAGCAGTGAAGCGCAGGTTCAGCCCCAGCATTTT. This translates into CASSEAQVQPQHF.

The DNA of the CDR3 is TGTGCTAGTGGAGTGGGCTCTGGAAACACCATATATTTT. Translating gives CASGVGSGNTIYF. J is TRBJ1-3 and V is TRBV12-5, with no clear D. The germline V gene has CDR1 LGHNT and CDR2 FRNRAP. V was clipped by 6 bases and J by 0 bases, with 6 bases between them. The CDR3 length is 13 residues.

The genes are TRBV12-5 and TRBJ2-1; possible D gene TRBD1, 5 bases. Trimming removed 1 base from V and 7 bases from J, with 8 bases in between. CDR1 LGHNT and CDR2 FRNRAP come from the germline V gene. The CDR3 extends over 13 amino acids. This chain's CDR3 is CASGLDPGNEQFF. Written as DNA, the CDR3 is TGTGCTAGTGGTTTGGATCCAGGGAATGAGCAGTTCTTC. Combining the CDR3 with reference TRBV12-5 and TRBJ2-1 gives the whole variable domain DARVTQTPRHKVTEMGQEVTMRCQPILGHNTVFWYRQTMMQGLELLAYFRNRAPLDDSGMPKDRFSAEMPDATLATLKIQPSEPRDSAVYFCASGLDPGNEQFFGPGTRLTVL.

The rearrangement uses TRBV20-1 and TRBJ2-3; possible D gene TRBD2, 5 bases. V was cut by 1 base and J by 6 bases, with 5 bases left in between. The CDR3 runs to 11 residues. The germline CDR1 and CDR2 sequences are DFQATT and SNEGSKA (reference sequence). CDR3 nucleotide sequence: TGCAGTGCTAGAGGAGGGGATACGCAGTATTTT. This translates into CSARGGDTQYF.

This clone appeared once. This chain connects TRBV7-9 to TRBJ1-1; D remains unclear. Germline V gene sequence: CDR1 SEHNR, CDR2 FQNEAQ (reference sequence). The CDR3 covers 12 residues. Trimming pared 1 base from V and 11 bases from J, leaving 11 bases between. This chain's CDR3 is CASSLVDQTAFF. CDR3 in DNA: TGTGCCAGCAGCTTAGTAGACCAGACCGCTTTCTTT.

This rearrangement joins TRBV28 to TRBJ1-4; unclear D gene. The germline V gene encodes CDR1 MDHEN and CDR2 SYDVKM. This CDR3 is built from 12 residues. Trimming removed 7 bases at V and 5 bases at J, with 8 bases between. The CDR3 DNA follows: TGTGCCAGCATGGAATCCAATGAAAAACTGTTTTTT. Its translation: CASMESNEKLFF.

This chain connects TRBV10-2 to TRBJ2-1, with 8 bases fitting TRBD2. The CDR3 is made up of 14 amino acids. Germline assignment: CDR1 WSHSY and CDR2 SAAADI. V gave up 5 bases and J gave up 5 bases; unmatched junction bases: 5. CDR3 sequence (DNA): TGCGCCAGCAGTTCCGGGACTAGAAACAATGAGCAGTTCTTC. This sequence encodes CASSSGTRNNEQFF.

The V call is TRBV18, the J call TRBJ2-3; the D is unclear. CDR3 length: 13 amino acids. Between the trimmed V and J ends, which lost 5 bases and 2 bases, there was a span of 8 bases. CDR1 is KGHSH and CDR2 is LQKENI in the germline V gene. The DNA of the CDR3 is TGTGCCAGCTCAGCAGAGATCACAGATACGCAGTATTTT. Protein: CASSAEITDTQYF.

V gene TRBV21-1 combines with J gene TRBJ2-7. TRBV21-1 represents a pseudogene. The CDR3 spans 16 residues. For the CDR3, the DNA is TGTGCCAGCAGCCCTCAAGCAGCCGCCAGAACCTACGAGCAGTACTTC. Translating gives CASSPQAAARTYEQYF.

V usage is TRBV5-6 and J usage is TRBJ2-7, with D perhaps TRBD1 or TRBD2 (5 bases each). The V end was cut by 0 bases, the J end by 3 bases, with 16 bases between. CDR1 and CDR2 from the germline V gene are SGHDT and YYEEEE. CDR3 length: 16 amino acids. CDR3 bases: TGTGCCAGCAGCTTGGGCCCCGGGACCCCGTTCTACGAGCAGTACTTC. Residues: CASSLGPGTPFYEQYF.

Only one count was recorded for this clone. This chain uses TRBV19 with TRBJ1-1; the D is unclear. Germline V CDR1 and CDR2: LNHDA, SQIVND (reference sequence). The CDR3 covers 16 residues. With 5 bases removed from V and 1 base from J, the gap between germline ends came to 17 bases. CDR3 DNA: TGTGCCAGTAGTCACGGTCAGTCACAAGGGAACACTGAAGCTTTCTTT. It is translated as CASSHGQSQGNTEAFF.

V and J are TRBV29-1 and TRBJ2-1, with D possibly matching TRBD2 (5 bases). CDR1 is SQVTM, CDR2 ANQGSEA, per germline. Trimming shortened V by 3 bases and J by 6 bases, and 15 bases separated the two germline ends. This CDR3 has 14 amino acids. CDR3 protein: CSVDHLAFSNEQFF. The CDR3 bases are TGCAGCGTTGATCATCTAGCCTTCAGCAATGAGCAGTTCTTC.

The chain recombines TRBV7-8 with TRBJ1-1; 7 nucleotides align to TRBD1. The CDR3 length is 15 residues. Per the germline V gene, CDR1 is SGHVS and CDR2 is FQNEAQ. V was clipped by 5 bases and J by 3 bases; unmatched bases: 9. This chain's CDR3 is CASSLREGADTEAFF. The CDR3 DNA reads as TGTGCCAGCAGCCTCAGGGAGGGGGCAGACACTGAAGCTTTCTTT. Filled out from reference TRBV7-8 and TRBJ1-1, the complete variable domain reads GAGVSQSPRYKVAKRGQDVALRCDPISGHVSLFWYQQALGQGPEFLTYFQNEAQLDKSGLPSDRFFAERPEGSVSTLKIQRTQQEDSAVYLCASSLREGADTEAFFGQGTRLTVV.

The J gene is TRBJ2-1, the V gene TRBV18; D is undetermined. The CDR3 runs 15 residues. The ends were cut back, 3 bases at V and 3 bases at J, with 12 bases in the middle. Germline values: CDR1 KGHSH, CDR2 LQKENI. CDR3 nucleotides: TGTGCCAGCTCACCCGACTTATCTCTCTACAATGAGCAGTTCTTC. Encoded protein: CASSPDLSLYNEQFF.

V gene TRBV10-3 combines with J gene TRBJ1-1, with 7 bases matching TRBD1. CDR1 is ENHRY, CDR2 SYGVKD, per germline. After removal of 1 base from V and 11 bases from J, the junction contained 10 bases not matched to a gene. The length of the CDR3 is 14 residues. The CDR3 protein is CAISEFTGVNGAFF. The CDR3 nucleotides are TGTGCCATCAGTGAGTTTACAGGGGTTAATGGGGCTTTCTTT.

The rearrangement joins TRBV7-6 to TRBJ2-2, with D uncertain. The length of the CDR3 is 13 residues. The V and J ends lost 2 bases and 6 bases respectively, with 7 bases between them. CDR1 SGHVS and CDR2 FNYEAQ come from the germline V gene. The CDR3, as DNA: TGTGCCAGCAGCTTAACGCGGTCCGGGGAGCTGTTTTTT. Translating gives CASSLTRSGELFF. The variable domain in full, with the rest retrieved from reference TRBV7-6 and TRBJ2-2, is GAGVSQSPRYKVTKRGQDVALRCDPISGHVSLYWYRQALGQGPEFLTYFNYEAQQDKSGLPNDRFSAERPEGSISTLTIQRTEQRDSAMYRCASSLTRSGELFFGEGSRLTVL.

CDR3 loop: CASSQGWIRQETQYF. CDR3 bases: TGTGCCAGCAGCCAAGGTTGGATCCGTCAGGAGACCCAGTACTTC. The chain joins TRBV14 to TRBJ2-5; D not certain. The germline V and J ends were trimmed by 1 base and 5 bases, with 14 bases remaining between them. Germline lookup yields CDR1 SGHDN and CDR2 FVKESK. The CDR3 length is 15 residues.

The CDR3 is CATSRDRYTGELFF. In DNA, the CDR3 is TGTGCCACCAGCAGAGATCGGTACACCGGGGAGCTGTTTTTT. The chain has TRBV15 and TRBJ2-2; D is unresolved. This CDR3 region has 14 residues. Trimming pared 0 bases from V and 3 bases from J, leaving 5 bases between. Germline-derived CDR1 and CDR2 are LNHNV and YYDKDF (reference sequence).

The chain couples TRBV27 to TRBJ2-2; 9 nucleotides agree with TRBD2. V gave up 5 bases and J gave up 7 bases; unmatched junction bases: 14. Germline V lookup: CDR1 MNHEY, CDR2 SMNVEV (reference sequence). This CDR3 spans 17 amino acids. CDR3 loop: CASSRVFAAGGGGELFF. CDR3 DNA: TGTGCCAGCAGTCGAGTCTTTGCTGCGGGGGGGGGCGGGGAGCTGTTTTTT.